The 9 T cell receptor beta chains reported below all come from one sample, sequenced in a study of regulatory T cells in long-lasting Graves disease. Library construction for TCR beta used iRepertoire HTBI primers and Arm-PCR of CDR3 regions. TCRdb passed the multiplex PCR reads through MiXCR, listing each CDR3 protein once. Of about 620,000 distinct CDR3 sequences in the sample, roughly 15% were seen once. Documented time point: newly diagnosed GD, antithyroid drugs for less than 3 months. PBMCs were the source of the RNA used for TCR sequencing. This sample was shared with a second study, whose subject was T cells in Graves' hyperthyroidism and ophthalmopathy.

This specimen was peripheral blood mononuclear cells (PBMCs), taken at new diagnosis, from a patient treated with antithyroid drugs. The receptors originated from a woman under 40 with Graves disease.

This clonotype occurred many times. The chain joins TRBV29-1 to TRBJ1-2; a possible D gene is TRBD1 (5 bases). Trimming took off 3 bases at V and 0 bases at J, with 11 bases between the two ends. Germline CDR1 reads SQVTM; CDR2 reads ANQGSEA. The CDR3 spans 14 residues. The CDR3 region is CSVDYLQANYGYTF. The CDR3 nucleotides read TGCAGCGTTGACTATTTACAGGCTAACTATGGCTACACCTTC.

This clonotype was counted ten times or more. The rearrangement joins TRBV6-1 to TRBJ1-3; D not certain. CDR1 is MNHNS and CDR2 is SASEGT in the germline V gene. V dropped 6 bases and J dropped 0 bases, with 12 bases sitting between them. The CDR3 extends over 15 amino acids. DNA of the CDR3: TGTGCCAGCAGGTCTAGGGCGGTCTCTGGAAACACCATATATTTT. Its protein is CASRSRAVSGNTIYF.

The table lists this clonotype with a few counts. The V call is TRBV15, the J call TRBJ1-2, with D perhaps TRBD1 (5 bases). CDR1 LNHNV and CDR2 YYDKDF come from the germline V gene (reference sequence). V was shortened by 5 bases and J by 8 bases, with 21 bases between the two germline ends. This CDR3 contains 15 residues. The CDR3 DNA sequence: TGTGCCACCAGCCCGAGTTTGGCGGGGGTCTGGGGCTACACCTTC. This sequence encodes CATSPSLAGVWGYTF.

This clonotype has at least ten counts. The chain uses TRBV28 and TRBJ2-6; 14 bases agree with TRBD2. Germline CDR1 reads MDHEN; CDR2 reads SYDVKM. This CDR3 spans 17 amino acids. V lost 4 bases to trimming and J lost 7 bases; unmatched junction nucleotides: 6. Here the CDR3 reads CASSSWTSGRSANVLTF. The CDR3 nucleotides are TGTGCCAGCAGTTCTTGGACTAGCGGGAGGAGTGCCAACGTCCTGACTTTC.

This clonotype was observed at least ten times. The CDR3 region is CASTPDAGLGDEQFF. The CDR3, as DNA: TGTGCCAGCACCCCCGATGCGGGCCTTGGGGATGAGCAGTTCTTC. The rearrangement uses TRBV9 and TRBJ2-1, with a tentative D call TRBD2 (5 bases). The V end lost 6 bases, the J end lost 8 bases, and 21 bases lay between the germline ends. The CDR3 sequence is 15 residues long. In germline, CDR1 is SGDLS, CDR2 YYNGEE. Complete variable domain (other parts from reference TRBV9 and TRBJ2-1): DSGVTQTPKHLITATGQRVTLRCSPRSGDLSVYWYQQSLDQGLQFLIQYYNGEERAKGNILERFSAQQFPDLHSELNLSSLELGDSALYFCASTPDAGLGDEQFFGPGTRLTVL.

In this sample, this clonotype turned up many times. The chain is built from TRBV5-1 and TRBJ2-7, with D tentatively TRBD2 (6 bases). The CDR3 loop spans 14 amino acids. V was cut by 3 bases and J by 4 bases, with 14 bases left in between. Germline V gene lookup returns CDR1 SGHRS and CDR2 YFSETQ. The CDR3 bases are TGCGCCAGCAGCTACGGGGGTAGCGGTTACGAGCAGTACTTC. Encoded protein: CASSYGGSGYEQYF.

The chain joins TRBV28 to TRBJ1-1; D not certain. The CDR3 is 15 residues long. Germline V CDR1 and CDR2: MDHEN, SYDVKM. V was trimmed by 6 bases and J by 7 bases, leaving 21 bases between them. The CDR3 nucleotides read TGTGCCAGCAGGCCTTCTTCTCTTGGGTCAGTTGAAGCTTTCTTT. Translated, it gives CASRPSSLGSVEAFF.

This clonotype was observed a few times. The J gene is TRBJ2-1, the V gene TRBV6-2 or TRBV6-3; TRBD2 agrees at 7 bases. In germline, CDR1 is MNHEY, CDR2 SVGEGT. Germline trimming cut 5 bases from V and 4 bases from J; bases unmatched to any gene: 11. The CDR3 sequence is 16 residues long. Written as DNA, the CDR3 is TGTGCCAGCAGTGAGACAGCGGGAACCCTTTACAATGAGCAGTTCTTC. It yields the protein CASSETAGTLYNEQFF.

This clonotype was found a few times. The CDR3 DNA sequence: TGTGCCAGCAGTTTGGGCGGGAGTAGGGGAAACATTCAGTACTTC. It specifies CASSLGGSRGNIQYF. The chain recombines TRBV28 with TRBJ2-4, with 7 bases lining up with TRBD2. V was clipped by 3 bases and J by 6 bases; unmatched bases: 8. Germline CDR1 is MDHEN and CDR2 is SYDVKM. CDR3 size: 15 residues.